This T cell receptor beta chain was recorded in a study of blood T cell repertoires in COVID-19. This CDR3 has 13 amino acids. In germline, CDR1 is MNHEY, CDR2 SMNVEV (reference sequence). Trimming stripped 5 bases from V and 6 bases from J, with 10 bases between. In the authors' methods: Nucleated cell number was recorded as an estimate derived from reference gene primer amplification. The assay was immunoSEQ multiplex PCR, and TCRdb's table has in-frame clones only and misses some. V, J and clone size are taken as reported in that table, and D and trimming were inferred from the DNA itself. The data hold approximately 270,000 clones, with 70% to 90% observed a single time.

The sequenced material came from PBMCs or T cells enriched from blood (not recorded which). This TCR came from a woman aged 25 to 45 who had recovered from COVID-19. J is TRBJ2-2 and V is TRBV27, with D possibly being TRBD2 (5 bases). CDR3 bases: TGTGCCAGCAGTCTACTAGGTCCCGGGGAGCTGTTTTTT. Residues: CASSLLGPGELFF.